A single sample gave rise to the 22 T cell receptor beta chains below, sequenced in a study of blood T cell repertoires in COVID-19. Profiled with immunoSEQ multiplex PCR; TCRdb holds only in-frame clones, not every one. The profile shows about 210,000 clones, around 82% of them singletons. Source material: peripheral blood. The source is a middle-aged man with active or convalescent COVID-19.

The gene calls are TRBV28 and TRBJ1-2; a possible D gene is TRBD1 (5 bases). V was cut by 8 bases and J by 8 bases, with 15 bases left in between. Germline V gene sequence: CDR1 MDHEN, CDR2 SYDVKM. This CDR3 region has 12 residues. CDR3 DNA: TGTGCCAGCCGGGGGGGAAGACGGGGCTACACCTTC. Translated, it gives CASRGGRRGYTF.

This chain connects TRBV4-1 to TRBJ2-3; no definite D call. Germline CDR1 MGHRA, CDR2 YSYEKL. The CDR3 consists of 16 residues. The germline V and J ends were trimmed by 4 bases and 0 bases, with 14 bases remaining between them. In nucleotides, the CDR3 is TGCGCCAGCAGCCCACCAACCTCCACTAGCACAGATACGCAGTATTTT. Translation: CASSPPTSTSTDTQYF.

The chain is built from TRBV5-1 and TRBJ2-3, with 10 bases matching TRBD2. Germline V lookup: CDR1 SGHRS, CDR2 YFSETQ. This CDR3 is 18 amino acids long. V dropped 3 bases and J dropped 0; count of bases not matched to a gene: 10. The CDR3 nucleotides are TGCGCCAGCAGCTCCCCAGGGGATAGCGGGAGGAGCACAGATACGCAGTATTTT. Translating it yields CASSSPGDSGRSTDTQYF.

This chain uses TRBV14 with TRBJ2-7; 8 bases align to TRBD1. V gave up 5 bases and J gave up 3 bases; unmatched junction bases: 6. CDR1 and CDR2 from the germline V gene are SGHDN and FVKESK. The CDR3 totals 14 residues. Written as DNA, the CDR3 is TGTGCCAGCAGCGCCGGGGACAGGTACTACGAGCAGTACTTC. The encoded protein is CASSAGDRYYEQYF.

This clone was detected only a few times. V and J are TRBV5-8 and TRBJ2-7; 9 nucleotides agree with TRBD2. Looked up from germline, CDR1 is SGHTS and CDR2 is YDEGEE. Trimming removed 6 bases from V and 7 bases from J; junction bases left unmatched: 14. The CDR3 is 15 amino acids. The CDR3 loop is CASTPLIAGVREQYF. CDR3 bases: TGTGCCAGCACCCCGTTGATAGCGGGAGTGCGGGAGCAGTACTTC.

The genes are TRBV6-5 and TRBJ2-7; unclear D gene. V dropped 7 bases and J dropped 6 bases, with 19 bases sitting between them. The length of the CDR3 is 14 residues. The germline V gene has CDR1 MNHEY and CDR2 SVGAGI. The DNA of the CDR3 is TGTGCCAGCAAAAACCTGAGGCGGTCCATCGAGCAGTACTTC. As protein: CASKNLRRSIEQYF.

The CDR3 DNA sequence: TGTGCCAGCTCACCCTTAACAGGGAACACTGAAGCTTTCTTT. It encodes CASSPLTGNTEAFF. The chain uses TRBV18 and TRBJ1-1; D is possibly TRBD1 (5 bases). CDR1 is KGHSH, CDR2 LQKENI, per germline. The CDR3 has 14 amino acids. V lost 3 bases to trimming and J lost 1 base, with 9 bases between them.

The V gene is TRBV5-1, the J gene TRBJ1-1; perhaps TRBD1 as D (5 bases). This CDR3 spans 20 amino acids. Trimming shortened V by 0 bases and J by 5 bases, and 29 bases separated the two germline ends. The germline V gene encodes CDR1 SGHRS and CDR2 YFSETQ. CDR3 residues: CASSLAQGHLPPDYGTEAFF. CDR3 in DNA: TGCGCCAGCAGCTTGGCCCAGGGTCACCTCCCCCCGGATTATGGAACTGAAGCTTTCTTT.

Only a few counts were recorded for this clone. The chain couples TRBV9 to TRBJ2-7, with 9 bases that match TRBD1. V gave up 0 bases and J gave up 4 bases; unmatched junction bases: 5. The CDR3 runs to 15 residues. Germline assignment: CDR1 SGDLS and CDR2 YYNGEE. The CDR3 reads CASSVDGQGFYEQYF. CDR3 DNA sequence: TGTGCCAGCAGCGTAGACGGACAGGGGTTTTACGAGCAGTACTTC.

J is TRBJ2-7 and V is TRBV5-1; tentative D call: TRBD1 (5 bases). Germline V lookup: CDR1 SGHRS, CDR2 YFSETQ. CDR3 length equals 14 residues. Trimming removed 4 bases from V and 5 bases from J, with 16 bases in between. The CDR3 protein is CASSPVGWGHEQYF. CDR3 DNA: TGCGCCAGCAGCCCTGTGGGGTGGGGCCACGAGCAGTACTTC.

The rearrangement joins TRBV28 to TRBJ1-1; the match to TRBD1 covers 8 bases. CDR1 MDHEN and CDR2 SYDVKM come from the germline V gene. The V segment lost 5 bases and the J segment 3 bases; nucleotides outside the gene matches: 8. There are 15 residues in the CDR3. This CDR3 is CASSPRTGGYTEAFF. The CDR3 DNA sequence: TGTGCCAGCAGTCCCCGAACAGGGGGTTACACTGAAGCTTTCTTT.

The chain carries TRBV5-4 and TRBJ1-2; TRBD1 matches at 11 bases. V dropped 3 bases and J dropped 2; count of bases not matched to a gene: 6. Germline V lookup: CDR1 SGHNT, CDR2 YYREEE (reference sequence). The CDR3 loop spans 16 amino acids. The CDR3 nucleotides are TGTGCCAGCAGCTCAGGACAGGGGGCGCGGAACTATGGCTACACCTTC. Translated, it gives CASSSGQGARNYGYTF.

Only one count was recorded for this clone. The DNA for the CDR3 is TGTGCCAGCAGTGCCTCGGACAGGGAACGGGGATATACTGAAGCTTTCTTT. Translating it yields CASSASDRERGYTEAFF. The V gene is TRBV25-1, the J gene TRBJ1-1; 8 bases line up with TRBD1. This CDR3 is built from 17 residues. V trimming: 4 bases; J trimming: 5 bases; junction bases outside the gene matches: 15. Looked up from germline, CDR1 is MGHDK and CDR2 is SYGVNS.

The rearrangement uses TRBV18 and TRBJ2-2; 9 bases are a match to TRBD2. V was pared by 4 bases and J by 3 bases, with 3 bases of the junction left unmatched. This CDR3 is 15 amino acids long. CDR1 KGHSH and CDR2 LQKENI come from the germline V gene. In nucleotides, the CDR3 is TGTGCCAGCTCACTGAGCGGGGGGCACACCGGGGAGCTGTTTTTT. This gives the protein CASSLSGGHTGELFF.

The J gene is TRBJ1-2, the V gene TRBV28; the D gene is possibly TRBD1 (5 bases). Germline-derived CDR1 and CDR2 are MDHEN and SYDVKM. The CDR3 loop spans 12 amino acids. The ends were cut back, 10 bases at V and 8 bases at J, with 17 bases in the middle. The CDR3 spells CATLDKADGYTF. The CDR3 DNA follows: TGTGCCACCTTGGACAAGGCGGACGGCTACACCTTC.

This sequence joins TRBV28 and TRBJ1-1; tentative D call: TRBD1 (6 bases). CDR3 size: 17 residues. The ends were cut back, 6 bases at V and 5 bases at J, with 25 bases in the middle. CDR1 and CDR2 from the germline V gene are MDHEN and SYDVKM. CDR3 in amino acids: CASSVGTRLSGYTEAFF. CDR3 in DNA: TGTGCCAGCAGCGTGGGGACACGGCTCAGTGGTTATACTGAAGCTTTCTTT.

In regard to this clone: One end of the junction fails to match germline, which may point to a read error. This rearrangement joins TRBV7-7 to TRBJ2-1; D is perhaps TRBD2 (6 bases). CDR3 length: 15 residues. Germline CDR1 is SSHAT and CDR2 is FNYEAQ (reference sequence). The CDR3 loop is CASSLAPGDLNEQFF. Here the CDR3 DNA reads TGTGCTAGCAGCTTAGCCCCGGGGGATTTGAATGAGCAGTTCTTC.

This chain uses TRBV30 with TRBJ2-3, with D perhaps TRBD1 (5 bases). The CDR3 is 12 amino acids. Trimming stripped 3 bases from V and 8 bases from J, with 12 bases between. Germline-derived CDR1 and CDR2 are GTSNPN and SVGIG (reference sequence). CDR3 residues: CAWRQEGATQYF. The CDR3 DNA follows: TGTGCCTGGAGACAGGAAGGTGCTACGCAGTATTTT.

The J gene is TRBJ2-3, the V gene TRBV30; tentative D call: TRBD2 (5 bases). The germline CDR1 and CDR2 sequences are GTSNPN and SVGIG (reference sequence). CDR3 length: 14 amino acids. The V end lost 1 base, the J end lost 5 bases, and 13 bases lay between the germline ends. The CDR3 coding sequence is TGTGCCTGGAGTGGAGGACTGGCGGGAGATACGCAGTATTTT. Residues: CAWSGGLAGDTQYF.

This chain joins TRBV5-1 and TRBJ2-1; 13 nucleotides agree with TRBD2. CDR1 is SGHRS, CDR2 YFSETQ, per germline. This CDR3 has 14 amino acids. With V trimmed by 3 bases and J by 9 bases, 3 bases remained unmatched. The CDR3 coding sequence is TGCGCCAGCAGCTGGACTAGCGGGAGCGGTGAGCAGTTCTTC. The encoded protein is CASSWTSGSGEQFF.

This sequence joins TRBV12-5 and TRBJ2-1; 9 nucleotides align to TRBD2. The CDR3 is 13 amino acids. Germline V gene sequence: CDR1 LGHNT, CDR2 FRNRAP. The V gene end was trimmed by 6 bases and the J gene end by 7 bases; junction bases not matched to a gene: 4. The CDR3 nucleotides read TGTGCTAGTGGGACTAGCGGCAGTAATGAGCAGTTCTTC. Protein sequence: CASGTSGSNEQFF.

The chain uses TRBV15 and TRBJ1-2; TRBD1 is a possible D gene (6 bases). Per germline, CDR1 LNHNV and CDR2 YYDKDF (reference sequence). This CDR3 comprises 16 residues. The V end was cut by 2 bases, the J end by 4 bases, with 17 bases between. CDR3 sequence reads: CATSRPTDREVYGYTF. CDR3 DNA: TGTGCCACCAGCAGACCTACGGACAGAGAAGTCTATGGCTACACCTTC.